The present TCR beta chain was sequenced within a study of T cells in Graves' hyperthyroidism and ophthalmopathy. Across the study: Specimen type is peripheral blood, collected at initial diagnosis prior to any treatment.

This clonotype was picked up many times. Its matching antigen is unknown. This CDR3 region has 13 residues. V shed 7 bases, J shed 3 bases, and the junction held 5 bases outside the gene matches. Looked up from germline, CDR1 is MDHEN and CDR2 is SYDVKM. The source material, RNA transcripts, was used to amplify TCR beta CDR3 regions. During a first-round RT-PCR of the TCR CDR3, the HTBI primer set was used. TCRdb re-called the multiplex PCR reads through MiXCR, storing one row per CDR3 protein. Among about half a million distinct CDR3 sequences, around 16% were seen once, and the ten largest hold 25% to 30%. The study's findings and limits: Appearing also in blood were most of the thyroid clonotypes expanded above 0.001.

Fresh 10 ml peripheral blood yielded PBMCs. Specimen: blood. The clonotype originates from a woman between 25 and 40 years old with Graves' ophthalmopathy. The chain has TRBV28 and TRBJ2-7, with TRBD2 matching over 8 bases. DNA of the CDR3: TGTGCCAGCACCTTAACTAGCGGCTACGAGCAGTACTTC. Translating it yields CASTLTSGYEQYF.